What follows is one T cell receptor beta chain and its context. Enrollment of patients from Seattle took place during active infection, with longitudinal follow-up. This entry is derived from a study of blood T cell repertoires in COVID-19. Study in general: Researchers got acute and convalescent COVID-19 samples from the United States, Italy and Spain. The analysed material was cDNA or gDNA that came from T cells, B-cell-depleted T cells, or PBMCs.

The CDR3 has 13 residues. Trimming at V came to 5 bases and at J to 6 bases, leaving 1 base not matched to a gene. The germline V gene encodes CDR1 SEHNR and CDR2 FQNEAQ (reference sequence). Original handling: Estimation of nucleated cell counts relied on the amplification of reference gene primers. Data came from immunoSEQ multiplex PCR; TCRdb stores just in-frame clones and leaves some out. V, J and clone size were drawn from that table, and D and trimming were deduced from the DNA. The sample has fewer than 500,000 clones; around 90% are singletons. This receptor was obtained from a man aged 18-30 years with COVID-19, enrolled during active disease. The sequenced material came from peripheral blood. This sequence joins TRBV7-9 and TRBJ2-2, with 9 bases lining up with TRBD1. The CDR3 reads CASSRQGAGELFF. CDR3 bases: TGTGCCAGCAGCCGACAGGGGGCCGGGGAGCTGTTTTTT.